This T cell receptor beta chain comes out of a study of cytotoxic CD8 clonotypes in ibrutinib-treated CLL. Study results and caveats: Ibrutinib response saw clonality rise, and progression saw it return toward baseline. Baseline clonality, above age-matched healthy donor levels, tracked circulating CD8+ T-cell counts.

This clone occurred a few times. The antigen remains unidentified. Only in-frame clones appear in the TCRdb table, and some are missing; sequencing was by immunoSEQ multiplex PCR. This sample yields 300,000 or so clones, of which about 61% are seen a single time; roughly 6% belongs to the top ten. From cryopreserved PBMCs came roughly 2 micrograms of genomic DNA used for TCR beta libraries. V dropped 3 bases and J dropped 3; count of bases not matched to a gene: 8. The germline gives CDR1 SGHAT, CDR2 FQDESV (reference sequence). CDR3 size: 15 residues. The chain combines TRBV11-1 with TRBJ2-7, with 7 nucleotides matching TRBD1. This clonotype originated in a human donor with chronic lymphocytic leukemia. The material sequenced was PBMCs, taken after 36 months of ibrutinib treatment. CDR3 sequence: CASSLSGTVNYEQYF. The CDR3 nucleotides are TGTGCCAGCAGCTTGTCCGGGACAGTGAACTACGAGCAGTACTTC.